These T cell receptor beta chains were read from a single sample in a study of blood T cell repertoires in COVID-19. Some clones are missing from TCRdb's copy, which holds only in-frame ones; the method was immunoSEQ multiplex PCR. Here the sample spans approximately 150,000 clones, over 70% being singletons. Sequencing was performed on PBMCs or T cells enriched from blood (not recorded which). All receptors derive from a man in his 60s who had recovered from COVID-19. The CDR3 runs from the conserved cysteine through the conserved F or W. The D gene is left open where the match is weak. A row's size may be missing; if present it is once, few, many or a size class.

17	TRBV7-6	NA	TRBJ1-1	TRBD1	CASSHDDRDSRNTEAFF	TGTGCCAGCAGCCACGACGACCGGGACAGCCGGAACACTGAAGCTTTCTTT
14	TRBV19	few	TRBJ2-7	TRBD2	CASSSSGSRVEQYF	TGTGCCAGTAGTTCCAGCGGGAGCAGGGTCGAGCAGTACTTC
13	TRBV29-1	NA	TRBJ2-7	NA	CSVGAGLTAEQYF	TGCAGCGTTGGGGCAGGGTTGACAGCCGAGCAGTACTTC
16	TRBV4-1	NA	TRBJ2-5	TRBD2	CASSQTLAGVQETQYF	TGCGCCAGCAGCCAAACCTTAGCGGGGGTCCAAGAGACCCAGTACTTC
15	TRBV6-5	NA	TRBJ1-4	NA	CASSYSGTPYEKLFF	TGTGCCAGCAGTTACTCAGGGACACCTTATGAAAAACTGTTTTTT
14	TRBV2	NA	TRBJ1-4	NA	CATQARLKNEKLFF	TGTGCCACCCAGGCCCGGCTGAAGAATGAAAAACTGTTTTTT
14	TRBV5-1	NA	TRBJ1-2	NA	CASSRSGVHYGYTF	TGCGCCAGCAGCCGTTCAGGGGTTCACTATGGCTACACCTTC
13	TRBV29-1	NA	TRBJ2-7	TRBD1	CSATTGAGYEQYF	TGCAGCGCCACGACAGGGGCAGGGTACGAGCAGTACTTC
12	TRBV19	NA	TRBJ2-1	TRBD1	CASSTGGHEQFF	TGTGCCAGTAGTACAGGGGGTCATGAGCAGTTCTTC
11	TRBV2	NA	TRBJ2-5	NA	CASILVETQYF	TGTGCCAGCATACTGGTGGAGACCCAGTACTTC